These 26 T cell receptor beta chains were all obtained from the same sample, sequenced in a study of T cell responses to AZD1222 COVID-19 vaccine. The repertoire was sequenced with immunoSEQ multiplex PCR; TCRdb's copy has only in-frame clones and lacks some. The top ten hold 1.5% to 2% of the sample, which has approximately 150,000 clones, about 90% seen once. The source was peripheral blood, collected on day 0 of AZD1222 vaccination. These TCRs come from an adult in good health.

The chain couples TRBV19 to TRBJ1-1; a possible D gene is TRBD1 (5 bases). The V end lost 6 bases, the J end lost 6 bases, and 14 bases lay between the germline ends. The length of the CDR3 is 13 residues. Per germline, CDR1 LNHDA and CDR2 SQIVND (reference sequence). CDR3 nucleotides: TGTGCCAGTAGAACGGGGAGGGACGCTGAAGCTTTCTTT. Amino acid sequence: CASRTGRDAEAFF.

The chain employs TRBV7-2 and TRBJ2-3; maybe TRBD2 (7 bases). Trimming pared 5 bases from V and 4 bases from J, leaving 19 bases between. The CDR3 loop spans 16 amino acids. Germline CDR1 is SGHTA and CDR2 is FQGNSA. The CDR3 nucleotides are TGTGCCAGCAGCGTAGAGGGGGGGGGAGTGGCAGATACGCAGTATTTT. Protein: CASSVEGGGVADTQYF. Variable domain in full (rest from reference TRBV7-2 and TRBJ2-3): GAGVSQSPSNKVTEKGKDVELRCDPISGHTALYWYRQSLGQGLEFLIYFQGNSAPDKSGLPSDRFSAERTGGSVSTLTIQRTQQEDSAVYLCASSVEGGGVADTQYFGPGTRLTVL.

The chain uses TRBV19 and TRBJ2-1; the match to TRBD2 covers 7 bases. CDR3 length: 17 amino acids. The junction had 8 bases not matched to a gene; V was cut back by 3 bases and J by 0 bases. Germline V lookup: CDR1 LNHDA, CDR2 SQIVND (reference sequence). The CDR3 nucleotides read TGTGCCAGTAGTATGGCGGGGGTCTCAAGCTCCTACAATGAGCAGTTCTTC. Its protein product is CASSMAGVSSSYNEQFF.

The rearrangement uses TRBV11-2 and TRBJ2-2, with D perhaps matching TRBD2 (5 bases). Trimming cost V 3 bases and J 0 bases, with 8 bases left between them. The germline V gene has CDR1 SGHAT and CDR2 FQNNGV. The CDR3 spans 15 residues. CDR3 sequence: CASSFGVANTGELFF. CDR3 DNA sequence: TGTGCCAGCAGCTTCGGGGTCGCGAACACCGGGGAGCTGTTTTTT. Drawing the rest from reference TRBV11-2 and TRBJ2-2, the complete variable domain is EAGVAQSPRYKIIEKRQSVAFWCNPISGHATLYWYQQILGQGPKLLIQFQNNGVVDDSQLPKDRFSAERLKGVDSTLKIQPAKLEDSAVYLCASSFGVANTGELFFGEGSRLTVL.

The gene calls are TRBV29-1 and TRBJ1-3; D remains ambiguous. The CDR3 has 14 amino acids. CDR1 and CDR2 (germline): SQVTM, ANQGSEA. Trimming pared 5 bases from V and 0 bases from J, leaving 11 bases between. CDR3 DNA sequence: TGCAGCGTTTCAGAAAAATACTCTGGAAACACCATATATTTT. This gives the protein CSVSEKYSGNTIYF.

The CDR3, as DNA: TGTGCCTGGAGTTTCGGTCTGGCAGGAACCTCGGAGACCCAGTACTTC. This gives the protein CAWSFGLAGTSETQYF. The chain combines TRBV30 with TRBJ2-5, with D hard to call. The CDR3 consists of 16 residues. The germline CDR1 and CDR2 sequences are GTSNPN and SVGIG (reference sequence). V was shortened by 2 bases and J by 5 bases, with 21 bases between the two germline ends. Full variable domain (outside the CDR3, taken from reference TRBV30 and TRBJ2-5): SQTIHQWPATLVQPVGSPLSLECTVEGTSNPNLYWYRQAAGRGLQLLFYSVGIGQISSEVPQNLSASRPQDRQFILSSKKLLLSDSGFYLCAWSFGLAGTSETQYFGPGTRLLVL.

This chain's CDR3 is CASTKRGKYNEQFF. As DNA, the CDR3 is TGTGCCAGCACGAAGCGGGGTAAATACAATGAGCAGTTCTTC. V is TRBV6-5 and J is TRBJ2-1, with 7 bases aligning to TRBD2. The CDR3 spans 14 residues. Per the germline V gene, CDR1 is MNHEY and CDR2 is SVGAGI. Trimming cost V 7 bases and J 4 bases; bases outside gene matches: 7.

The chain links TRBV6-5 to TRBJ1-1; D not resolved. The CDR3 length is 15 residues. With 0 bases removed from V and 0 bases from J, the gap between germline ends came to 8 bases. The V gene's germline CDR1 is MNHEY and CDR2 SVGAGI. CDR3 sequence: CASSYSDYMNTEAFF. CDR3 nucleotides: TGTGCCAGCAGTTACTCGGACTACATGAACACTGAAGCTTTCTTT.

This clone was picked up one time. The chain has TRBV19 and TRBJ1-5; 7 bases are a match to TRBD1. V trimming: 7 bases; J trimming: 6 bases; junction bases outside the gene matches: 6. CDR1 is LNHDA, CDR2 SQIVND, per germline (reference sequence). CDR3 length: 13 amino acids. Written as DNA, the CDR3 is TGTGCCAGTAAGGGAGAGGGGGCTCAGCCCCAGCATTTT. Protein product: CASKGEGAQPQHF.

The chain links TRBV7-6 to TRBJ2-7; 10 nucleotides align to TRBD1. The CDR3 has 15 residues. V was clipped by 5 bases and J by 3 bases; unmatched bases: 7. Germline values: CDR1 SGHVS, CDR2 FNYEAQ. CDR3 DNA sequence: TGTGCCAGCAGCGCTAGGGGGGACAGGGGCTACGAGCAGTACTTC. This translates into CASSARGDRGYEQYF.

V usage is TRBV2 and J usage is TRBJ1-1; 7 bases map to TRBD1. The CDR3 extends over 14 amino acids. In germline, CDR1 is SNHLY, CDR2 FYNNEI. The junction had 6 bases not matched to a gene; V was cut back by 5 bases and J by 3 bases. For the CDR3, the DNA is TGTGCCAGCAGTCCACAGGGGTGGGACACTGAAGCTTTCTTT. This sequence encodes CASSPQGWDTEAFF.

The V and J genes are TRBV6-5 and TRBJ1-6, with no clear D. The V gene lost 2 bases and the J gene lost 8 bases, with 4 bases spanning the gap. Germline assignment: CDR1 MNHEY and CDR2 SVGAGI. This CDR3 has 12 residues. The CDR3 is CASSYAYSPLHF. Written as DNA, the CDR3 is TGTGCCAGCAGTTACGCGTATTCACCCCTCCACTTT.

DNA for the CDR3: TGTGCCCGAGGACAGGGGCAGTCTAATTCACCCCTCCACTTT. Its protein is CARGQGQSNSPLHF. The rearrangement links TRBV30 to TRBJ1-6; 9 bases are a match to TRBD1. V was clipped by 8 bases and J by 6 bases; unmatched bases: 8. CDR1 is GTSNPN and CDR2 is SVGIG in the germline V gene (reference sequence). The CDR3 is made up of 14 amino acids.

This rearrangement joins TRBV28 to TRBJ2-7, with D perhaps matching TRBD1 (6 bases). The length of the CDR3 is 13 residues. V was cut by 10 bases and J by 0 bases, with 13 bases left in between. Germline V lookup: CDR1 MDHEN, CDR2 SYDVKM. CDR3: CAISGHFSYEQYF. DNA for the CDR3: TGTGCCATCTCGGGACACTTCTCCTACGAGCAGTACTTC.

The chain has TRBV18 and TRBJ2-7, with TRBD1 identical over 9 bases. V was pared by 2 bases and J by 2 bases, with 1 base of the junction left unmatched. CDR3 length equals 14 residues. CDR1 is KGHSH, CDR2 LQKENI, per germline. Here the CDR3 reads CASSPNRGPYEQYF. The CDR3 DNA follows: TGTGCCAGCTCACCAAACAGGGGGCCCTACGAGCAGTACTTC.

The rearrangement uses TRBV5-5 and TRBJ1-5; TRBD1 is a possible D gene (6 bases). The ends were cut back, 5 bases at V and 6 bases at J, with 15 bases in the middle. CDR3 size: 14 residues. The germline V gene encodes CDR1 SGHKS and CDR2 YYEKEE (reference sequence). CDR3 region: CASSTTGYGQPQHF. In nucleotides, the CDR3 is TGTGCCAGCAGTACCACAGGGTACGGTCAGCCCCAGCATTTT.

This rearrangement joins TRBV15 to TRBJ2-7; no reliable D call. V lost 0 bases and J 2 bases, leaving 8 bases between the germline ends. The CDR3 sequence is 14 residues long. Germline V CDR1 and CDR2: LNHNV, YYDKDF (reference sequence). Here the CDR3 DNA reads TGTGCCACCAGCAGAGATCTCGGACCCTACGAGCAGTACTTC. Protein: CATSRDLGPYEQYF.

This clone has more than one count but fewer than ten. Mismatch with germline at one junction end may stem from a read error. V is TRBV7-2 and J is TRBJ1-5; D call uncertain. The V gene's germline CDR1 is SGHTA and CDR2 FQGNSA. The CDR3 extends over 15 amino acids. CDR3 in amino acids: CASSLGGGTGQPQHF. Written as DNA, the CDR3 is TGTGCCAGCAGTTTAGGTGGCGGCACGGGTCAGCCCCAGCATTTT.

In its sample, this clone was seen a few times. The J gene is TRBJ1-1, the V gene TRBV6-5; 8 nucleotides align to TRBD1. Losses at the gene ends were 6 bases for V and 9 bases for J; bases not matched to a gene: 3. Germline loops: CDR1 MNHEY, CDR2 SVGAGI. The CDR3 loop spans 11 amino acids. CDR3 sequence (DNA): TGTGCCAGCAGACGACAGGGGCAAGCTTTCTTT. Residues: CASRRQGQAFF.

This chain connects TRBV12-3 or TRBV12-4 to TRBJ2-5; D is ambiguous. V shed 5 bases and J shed 2 bases, with 3 bases lying between them. This CDR3 has 11 residues. CDR3 DNA: TGTGCCAGCAGTGTGCAAGAGACCCAGTACTTC. This translates into CASSVQETQYF.

For the CDR3, the DNA is TGTGCCAGCAGTGAACCCGGGGACAATCAGCCCCAGCATTTT. Its protein product is CASSEPGDNQPQHF. The chain links TRBV6-1 to TRBJ1-5, with D uncertain. This CDR3 comprises 14 residues. Trimming left V 2 bases short and J 3 bases short, with 8 bases between. CDR1 is MNHNS and CDR2 is SASEGT in the germline V gene.

CDR3 sequence reads: CASSWGLAGDTGELFF. The DNA of the CDR3 is TGTGCCAGCAGCTGGGGACTAGCGGGAGACACCGGGGAGCTGTTTTTT. The chain carries TRBV5-5 and TRBJ2-2, with 14 bases that match TRBD2. The trim removed 3 bases at V and 3 bases at J, leaving 1 base unmatched. The CDR3 spans 16 residues. The germline gives CDR1 SGHKS, CDR2 YYEKEE (reference sequence).

V and J are TRBV7-8 and TRBJ2-7; D gene unclear. CDR3 length: 13 amino acids. The V gene lost 3 bases and the J gene lost 6 bases, with 12 bases spanning the gap. Germline V gives CDR1 SGHVS, CDR2 FQNEAQ. CDR3 coding DNA: TGTGCCAGCAGCTTCAAAGGCCACTCCGAGCAGTACTTC. It is translated as CASSFKGHSEQYF.

The chain combines TRBV28 with TRBJ1-2; the match to TRBD1 covers 7 bases. The CDR3 is 15 amino acids. V trimming: 5 bases; J trimming: 7 bases; junction bases outside the gene matches: 13. Germline V gene lookup returns CDR1 MDHEN and CDR2 SYDVKM. DNA of the CDR3: TGTGCCAGCAGTGAAACAACATATAGGGGGCCTGGCTACACCTTC. It yields the protein CASSETTYRGPGYTF.

This chain joins TRBV2 and TRBJ2-3; 7 positions agree with TRBD1. CDR3 size: 14 residues. V lost 7 bases to trimming and J lost 11 bases; unmatched junction nucleotides: 15. From germline, CDR1 is SNHLY and CDR2 FYNNEI. CDR3 region: CASNRDSLPRRQYF. In DNA form, the CDR3 reads TGTGCCAGCAACCGGGACAGCCTACCCCGCAGGCAGTATTTT.

V gene TRBV27 combines with J gene TRBJ2-2; unclear D gene. CDR3 length equals 14 residues. The V gene's germline CDR1 is MNHEY and CDR2 SMNVEV (reference sequence). V shed 7 bases and J shed 6 bases, with 15 bases lying between them. CDR3 loop: CASNPQLGAGELFF. The CDR3 coding sequence is TGTGCCAGCAATCCTCAGCTTGGGGCCGGGGAGCTGTTTTTT.